These 28 T cell receptor beta chains originate from one sample sequenced in a study of T cell repertoires in cytomegalovirus infection. TCRdb re-analysed the reads in MiXCR, keeping a single row per CDR3 protein. The table has 200,000 or so distinct CDR3 sequences, 38% seen once. These TCRs are of unknown antigen specificity. The sample in question was CD8+ T cells from cultured PBMCs, obtained from culture after CMV antigen stimulation. These receptor sequences come from a human donor in good health (CMV status not recorded). Some clones in this sample may be carry-over from other donors' samples.

This clonotype was seen at least ten times. The V gene is TRBV7-2, the J gene TRBJ1-6, with TRBD1 matching 11 bases. This CDR3 is built from 18 residues. CDR1 and CDR2 (germline): SGHTA, FQGNSA. V shed 3 bases and J 0 bases; nucleotides not matched to a gene: 4. Here the CDR3 DNA reads TGTGCCAGCAGCTTTGGACAGGGGGCTGCCTCCTATAATTCACCCCTCCACTTT. It translates to CASSFGQGAASYNSPLHF. The full variable domain, rest sourced from reference TRBV7-2 and TRBJ1-6, is GAGVSQSPSNKVTEKGKDVELRCDPISGHTALYWYRQSLGQGLEFLIYFQGNSAPDKSGLPSDRFSAERTGGSVSTLTIQRTQQEDSAVYLCASSFGQGAASYNSPLHFGNGTRLTVT.

The chain has TRBV20-1 and TRBJ1-2, with unresolved D. Per the germline V gene, CDR1 is DFQATT and CDR2 is SNEGSKA (reference sequence). This CDR3 has 12 residues. Trimming cost V 5 bases and J 4 bases, with 11 bases left between them. CDR3 sequence (DNA): TGCAGTGCTGGTCCCTACTCCTATGGCTACACCTTC. Protein sequence: CSAGPYSYGYTF.

The chain employs TRBV12-3 or TRBV12-4 and TRBJ1-2, with a possible D match to TRBD1 (5 bases). V lost 6 bases and J lost 4, with 12 bases in between. The CDR3 totals 13 residues. The CDR3 protein is CASSDGTAYGYTF. DNA of the CDR3: TGTGCCAGCAGCGACGGGACCGCCTATGGCTACACCTTC.

This clonotype is a singleton in its sample. The V and J genes are TRBV7-6 and TRBJ1-2, with TRBD1 identical over 8 bases. V shed 6 bases, J shed 1 base, and the junction held 19 bases outside the gene matches. Per germline, CDR1 SGHVS and CDR2 FNYEAQ. This CDR3 has 19 residues. Written as DNA, the CDR3 is TGTGCCAGCAGACCACAACGTGGACAGGGATTGGGATTTAACTATGGCTACACCTTC. Its protein is CASRPQRGQGLGFNYGYTF.

The V gene is TRBV6-1, the J gene TRBJ1-2; D gene ambiguous. The germline CDR1 and CDR2 sequences are MNHNS and SASEGT. V lost 0 bases and J lost 5, with 10 bases in between. The CDR3 runs 14 residues. CDR3 DNA: TGTGCCAGCAGTGAAGCAGCGGGGAAGTATGGCTACACCTTC. Its translation: CASSEAAGKYGYTF.

The gene calls are TRBV20-1 and TRBJ2-3, with 13 positions matching TRBD2. This CDR3 region has 17 residues. The germline V gene has CDR1 DFQATT and CDR2 SNEGSKA (reference sequence). V trimming: 1 base; J trimming: 0 bases; junction bases outside the gene matches: 4. CDR3 coding DNA: TGCAGTGCTAGAGGACTAGCGGGAGGCCCTAGCACAGATACGCAGTATTTT. It yields the protein CSARGLAGGPSTDTQYF.

Concerning this clonotype: Because it lacks the conserved phenylalanine or tryptophan at the end, this CDR3 is likely a read error. This rearrangement joins TRBV5-4 to TRBJ2-3, with 9 bases lining up with TRBD2. Germline V gives CDR1 SGHNT, CDR2 YYREEE (reference sequence). This CDR3 region has 15 residues. V gave up 4 bases and J gave up 4 bases; unmatched junction bases: 7. CDR3 sequence reads: CASSLGRGGPDTQYI. Written as DNA, the CDR3 is TGTGCCAGCAGCCTGGGGCGGGGGGGCCCAGATACGCAGTATATT.

This chain uses TRBV19 with TRBJ2-5; 9 bases match TRBD1. Germline-derived CDR1 and CDR2 are LNHDA and SQIVND (reference sequence). This CDR3 has 15 amino acids. J gave up 5 bases and V 5 bases, and 9 bases lay outside the gene matches. The CDR3 here is CASSLRTGVVETQYF. The DNA of the CDR3 is TGTGCCAGTAGTCTTCGGACAGGGGTCGTCGAGACCCAGTACTTC.

This chain connects TRBV7-9 to TRBJ2-7; D perhaps matches TRBD1 (6 bases). The CDR3 length is 15 residues. V was pared by 3 bases and J by 0 bases, with 12 bases between. Germline loops: CDR1 SEHNR, CDR2 FQNEAQ (reference sequence). CDR3 region: CASSFRQESSYEQYF. The CDR3, as DNA: TGTGCCAGCAGCTTTCGACAGGAGAGCTCCTACGAGCAGTACTTC.

The chain carries TRBV12-3 or TRBV12-4 and TRBJ1-3; a possible D gene is TRBD1 (6 bases). Trimming shortened V by 6 bases and J by 0 bases, and 18 bases separated the two germline ends. The CDR3 has 17 residues. The CDR3 DNA sequence: TGTGCCAGCAGCCCTGGACAGAGGTTTAGCTCTGGAAACACCATATATTTT. Amino acids: CASSPGQRFSSGNTIYF.

This clonotype was counted only a few times. The gene calls are TRBV6-5 and TRBJ2-2; tentatively, D is TRBD2 (6 bases). The germline V and J ends were trimmed by 0 bases and 3 bases, with 8 bases remaining between them. CDR1 is MNHEY, CDR2 SVGAGI, per germline. The CDR3 is 15 amino acids. The CDR3 is CASSYSSGDTGELFF. The DNA for the CDR3 is TGTGCCAGCAGTTACTCTAGCGGTGACACCGGGGAGCTGTTTTTT.

This rearrangement joins TRBV19 to TRBJ1-5; possible D gene TRBD1, 5 bases. Germline CDR1 LNHDA, CDR2 SQIVND (reference sequence). This CDR3 contains 13 residues. Trimming removed 4 bases at V and 6 bases at J, with 10 bases between. The CDR3 DNA is TGTGCCAGTAGTAGTAGGGGCAGTCAGCCCCAGCATTTT. Translating it yields CASSSRGSQPQHF.

This chain joins TRBV5-4 and TRBJ2-1, with 9 bases aligning to TRBD2. This CDR3 has 17 residues. Looked up from germline, CDR1 is SGHNT and CDR2 is YYREEE (reference sequence). J lost 7 bases, V lost 4 bases, and 15 bases had no gene match. The DNA for the CDR3 is TGTGCCAGCAGCCCAAGGGTAGGCGGGAGGGCCGTGAATGAGCAGTTCTTC. Its translation: CASSPRVGGRAVNEQFF. The variable domain in full, completed from reference TRBV5-4 and TRBJ2-1, reads ETGVTQSPTHLIKTRGQQVTLRCSSQSGHNTVSWYQQALGQGPQFIFQYYREEENGRGNFPPRFSGLQFPNYSSELNVNALELDDSALYLCASSPRVGGRAVNEQFFGPGTRLTVL.

This clonotype has a handful of counts. The chain couples TRBV12-5 to TRBJ1-2; 9 bases line up with TRBD1. Germline lookup yields CDR1 LGHNT and CDR2 FRNRAP. The CDR3 contains 13 residues. After removal of 6 bases from V and 8 bases from J, the junction contained 7 bases not matched to a gene. Here the CDR3 reads CASGLTGGEGYTF. The CDR3 nucleotides read TGTGCTAGTGGCCTAACAGGGGGCGAGGGCTACACCTTC.

This clonotype showed up many times. The rearrangement joins TRBV7-3 to TRBJ2-1; a possible D gene is TRBD2 (5 bases). Per the germline V gene, CDR1 is SGHTA and CDR2 is FQGTGA. This CDR3 is built from 13 residues. With 5 bases removed from V and 6 bases from J, the gap between germline ends came to 11 bases. CDR3 nucleotide sequence: TGTGCCAGCAGCCCCATAGCGTTCAATGAGCAGTTCTTC. Protein: CASSPIAFNEQFF.

A few counts support this clonotype. The chain combines TRBV5-6 with TRBJ1-2, with D possibly being TRBD1 (6 bases). V was clipped by 6 bases and J by 6 bases, with 15 bases between them. Looked up from germline, CDR1 is SGHDT and CDR2 is YYEEEE. The CDR3 consists of 13 residues. CDR3 DNA: TGTGCCAGCAAGGGGGACAACTGGGATGGCTACACCTTC. This codes for CASKGDNWDGYTF.

This clonotype was seen only a few times. The rearrangement joins TRBV25-1 to TRBJ1-1; no firm D call. Trimming removed 5 bases at V and 7 bases at J, with 14 bases between. CDR3 length: 13 amino acids. Germline CDR1 MGHDK, CDR2 SYGVNS. The CDR3: CASSYGYRNEAFF. The CDR3 DNA reads as TGTGCCAGCAGTTACGGCTACCGCAATGAAGCTTTCTTT.

The table lists this clonotype with a few counts. The J gene is TRBJ2-3, the V gene TRBV12-3 or TRBV12-4, with 7 bases that match TRBD1. V lost 3 bases to trimming and J lost 2 bases; unmatched junction nucleotides: 2. This CDR3 region has 14 residues. This chain's CDR3 is CASSLGQNTDTQYF. The CDR3 region has the DNA TGTGCCAGCAGTTTGGGACAGAACACAGATACGCAGTATTTT.

This clonotype has only a few counts. The chain couples TRBV27 to TRBJ2-3; 7 bases fit TRBD1. The junction had 4 bases not matched to a gene; V was cut back by 3 bases and J by 1 base. The CDR3 is 15 amino acids. The germline V gene has CDR1 MNHEY and CDR2 SMNVEV (reference sequence). In DNA form, the CDR3 reads TGTGCCAGCAGTTTTGGGCAGGGGGGCACAGATACGCAGTATTTT. Amino acids: CASSFGQGGTDTQYF.

The CDR3 loop reads CASRHTGNGEKLFF. The CDR3 DNA reads TGTGCCAGCAGACACACAGGGAACGGTGAAAAACTGTTTTTT. V is TRBV12-3 or TRBV12-4 and J is TRBJ1-4; D might be TRBD1 (6 bases). This CDR3 region has 14 residues. V lost 6 bases to trimming and J lost 7 bases, with 15 bases between them.

This chain uses TRBV19 with TRBJ2-1; no definite D call. The V end was cut by 3 bases, the J end by 3 bases, with 12 bases between. The CDR3 is 15 amino acids. Germline loops: CDR1 LNHDA, CDR2 SQIVND (reference sequence). The CDR3 protein is CASSMSREVYNEQFF. DNA of the CDR3: TGTGCCAGTAGTATGAGTCGCGAAGTCTACAATGAGCAGTTCTTC.

Only one count was recorded for this clonotype. The rearrangement uses TRBV18 and TRBJ1-2; a possible D gene is TRBD1 (5 bases). Trimming took 2 bases from V and 4 from J, leaving 11 bases between them. Germline loops: CDR1 KGHSH, CDR2 LQKENI. The CDR3 runs 14 residues. DNA of the CDR3: TGTGCCAGCTCACCAGGGGCAGGGCGCTATGGCTACACCTTC. This gives the protein CASSPGAGRYGYTF.

The V and J genes are TRBV19 and TRBJ1-1; D is perhaps TRBD1 (6 bases). Germline loops: CDR1 LNHDA, CDR2 SQIVND (reference sequence). Trimming took off 3 bases at V and 6 bases at J, with 14 bases between the two ends. The CDR3 is 14 residues long. The CDR3 reads CASSIALRGPEAFF. The CDR3, as DNA: TGTGCCAGTAGTATCGCCCTCAGGGGACCTGAAGCTTTCTTT.

This clonotype was detected only a few times. V gene TRBV7-9 combines with J gene TRBJ1-1; D might be TRBD1 (5 bases). V lost 5 bases to trimming and J lost 4 bases, with 14 bases between them. The germline gives CDR1 SEHNR, CDR2 FQNEAQ (reference sequence). The CDR3 is made up of 14 amino acids. The CDR3 DNA follows: TGTGCCAGCAGCCACCCAGGGAGCGGCACTGAAGCTTTCTTT. Its translation is CASSHPGSGTEAFF.

This clonotype was seen a handful of times. The chain carries TRBV28 and TRBJ2-5; 12 bases fit TRBD1. This CDR3 region has 19 residues. CDR1 is MDHEN and CDR2 is SYDVKM in the germline V gene. Losses at the gene ends were 4 bases for V and 5 bases for J; bases not matched to a gene: 17. CDR3 region: CASSSTPIRGQGAGETQYF. CDR3 nucleotides: TGTGCCAGCAGTTCTACCCCCATTAGGGGACAGGGGGCGGGGGAGACCCAGTACTTC.

Points on this clonotype: Since a much larger clone is just one base distant, this may be a read error. The chain employs TRBV7-9 and TRBJ1-2; D unclear. The CDR3 length is 15 residues. From germline, CDR1 is SEHNR and CDR2 FQNEAQ (reference sequence). CDR3 DNA sequence: TGTGCCAGCAGCTTAGCCCCGGGAGGGATTAATGGCTGCACCTTC. Amino acids: CASSLAPGGINGCTF.

This clonotype was counted between two and nine times. The rearrangement uses TRBV6-1 and TRBJ2-1, with D perhaps TRBD1 (6 bases). The V gene lost 1 base and the J gene lost 0 bases, with 10 bases spanning the gap. Germline V lookup: CDR1 MNHNS, CDR2 SASEGT. The CDR3 has 16 residues. CDR3: CASSEGGGFSYNEQFF. The CDR3 nucleotides read TGTGCCAGCAGTGAAGGAGGGGGATTCTCCTACAATGAGCAGTTCTTC.

This clonotype was seen only a few times. The V and J genes are TRBV10-3 and TRBJ2-3, with D maybe TRBD2 (6 bases). CDR1 is ENHRY and CDR2 is SYGVKD in the germline V gene. Trimming took 3 bases from V and 0 from J, leaving 13 bases between them. CDR3 size: 16 residues. As DNA, the CDR3 is TGTGCCATCAGTGAAAACGCGGGGTCTAGCACAGATACGCAGTATTTT. Translating it yields CAISENAGSSTDTQYF.